This T cell receptor beta chain was sequenced in a study of blood T cell repertoires in COVID-19. Study in general: Sites in the United States, Italy and Spain provided acute and convalescent COVID-19 samples. T cells, B-cell-depleted T cells, or PBMCs provided the cDNA or gDNA that served as material.

Donors were grouped by their self-reported clinical history. In the original analysis: By means of reference gene primer amplification, nucleated cell counts were estimated. Method: immunoSEQ multiplex PCR; TCRdb's copy keeps in-frame clones and lacks some. V and J calls and clone size are as listed in that table; D and trimming were resolved from the DNA. The sample lists under 200,000 clones, about 82% occurring once. The ends lost 0 bases at V and 5 bases at J; junction bases unmatched: 8. The CDR3 has 18 amino acids. The germline V gene has CDR1 MNHEY and CDR2 SVGEGT. This clonotype was sampled from a man aged 35-49 years with acute COVID-19. This chain links TRBV6-2 or TRBV6-3 with TRBJ2-3; TRBD2 matches at 13 bases. Sequencing was done on a sample of PBMCs or T cells enriched from blood (not recorded which). In nucleotides, the CDR3 is TGTGCCAGCAGTTACTCCGGACTAGCGGGAGCCAACAGAGATACGCAGTATTTT. Encoded protein: CASSYSGLAGANRDTQYF.